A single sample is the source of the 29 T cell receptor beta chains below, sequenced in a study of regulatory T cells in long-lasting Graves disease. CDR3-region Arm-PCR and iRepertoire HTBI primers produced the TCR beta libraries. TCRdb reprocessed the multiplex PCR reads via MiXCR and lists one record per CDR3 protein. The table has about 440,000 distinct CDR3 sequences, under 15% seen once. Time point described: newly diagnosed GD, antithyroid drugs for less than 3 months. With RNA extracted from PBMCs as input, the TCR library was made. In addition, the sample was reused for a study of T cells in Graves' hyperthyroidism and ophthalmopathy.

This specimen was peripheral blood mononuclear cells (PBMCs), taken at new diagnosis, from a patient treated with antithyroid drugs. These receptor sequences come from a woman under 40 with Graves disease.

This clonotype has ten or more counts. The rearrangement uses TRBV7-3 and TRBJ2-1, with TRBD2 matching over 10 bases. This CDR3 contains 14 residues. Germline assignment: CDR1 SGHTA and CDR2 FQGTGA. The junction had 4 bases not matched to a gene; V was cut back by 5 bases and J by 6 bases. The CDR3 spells CASSEREGLNEQFF. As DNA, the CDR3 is TGTGCCAGCAGCGAGCGGGAGGGCCTCAATGAGCAGTTCTTC. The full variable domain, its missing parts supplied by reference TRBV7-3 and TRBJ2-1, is GAGVSQTPSNKVTEKGKYVELRCDPISGHTALYWYRQSLGQGPEFLIYFQGTGAADDSGLPNDRFFAVRPEGSVSTLKIQRTERGDSAVYLCASSEREGLNEQFFGPGTRLTVL.

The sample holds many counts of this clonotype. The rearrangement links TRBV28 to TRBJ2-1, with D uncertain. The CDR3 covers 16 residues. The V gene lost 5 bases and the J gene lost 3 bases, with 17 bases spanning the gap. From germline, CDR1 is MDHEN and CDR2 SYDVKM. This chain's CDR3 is CASSKDEKAYYNEQFF. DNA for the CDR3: TGTGCCAGCAGTAAGGACGAGAAGGCCTACTACAATGAGCAGTTCTTC.

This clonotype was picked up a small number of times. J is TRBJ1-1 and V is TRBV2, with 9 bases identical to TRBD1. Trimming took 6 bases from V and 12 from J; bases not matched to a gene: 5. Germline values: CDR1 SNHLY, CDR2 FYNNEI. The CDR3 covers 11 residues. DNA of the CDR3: TGTGCCAGCAGGGGACAGGGTGAGACTTTCTTT. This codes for CASRGQGETFF.

The CDR3 region is CASSWQGGTDTQYF. The CDR3 nucleotides are TGTGCCAGCAGTTGGCAGGGCGGCACAGATACGCAGTATTTT. This sequence joins TRBV6-2 or TRBV6-3 and TRBJ2-3; weak D call: TRBD1 (5 bases). The CDR3 is 14 amino acids. V was trimmed by 4 bases and J by 1 base, leaving 9 bases between them. Germline CDR1 reads MNHEY; CDR2 reads SVGEGT.

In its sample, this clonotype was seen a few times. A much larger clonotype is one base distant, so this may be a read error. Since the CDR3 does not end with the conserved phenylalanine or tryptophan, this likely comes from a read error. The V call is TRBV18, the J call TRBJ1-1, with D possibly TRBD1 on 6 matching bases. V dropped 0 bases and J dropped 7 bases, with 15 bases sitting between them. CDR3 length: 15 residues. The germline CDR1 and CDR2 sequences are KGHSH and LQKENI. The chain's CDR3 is CASSPPPRDTIEAFS. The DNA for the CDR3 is TGTGCCAGCTCACCACCTCCCAGGGACACGATTGAAGCTTTCTCT.

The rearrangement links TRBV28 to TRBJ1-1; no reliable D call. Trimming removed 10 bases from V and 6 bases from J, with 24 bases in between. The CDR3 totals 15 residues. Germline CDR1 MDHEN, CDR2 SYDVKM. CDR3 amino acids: CATLGGINLGAEAFF. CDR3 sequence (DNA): TGTGCCACGTTGGGTGGGATTAACTTAGGCGCTGAAGCTTTCTTT.

This chain's CDR3 is CASRGVTSGRVSYEQYF. The CDR3, as DNA: TGTGCCAGCAGGGGGGTGACTAGCGGGAGGGTATCCTACGAGCAGTACTTC. This chain connects TRBV2 to TRBJ2-7; TRBD2 matches 14 bases. Germline values: CDR1 SNHLY, CDR2 FYNNEI. This CDR3 region has 17 residues. J gave up 1 base and V 6 bases, and 8 bases lay outside the gene matches.

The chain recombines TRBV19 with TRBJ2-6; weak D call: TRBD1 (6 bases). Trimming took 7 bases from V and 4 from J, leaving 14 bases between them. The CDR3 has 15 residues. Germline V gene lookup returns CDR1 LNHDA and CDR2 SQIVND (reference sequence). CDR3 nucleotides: TGTGCCAGTACGGACGGGACACTCGGGGCCAACGTCCTGACTTTC. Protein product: CASTDGTLGANVLTF.

CDR3 in amino acids: CATSDPDTTRDTQYF. Written as DNA, the CDR3 is TGTGCCACCAGTGATCCGGACACCACGAGAGATACGCAGTATTTT. This chain uses TRBV24-1 with TRBJ2-3; a possible D gene is TRBD1 (5 bases). The CDR3 is 15 amino acids. Trimming took 3 bases from V and 5 from J, leaving 14 bases between them. CDR1 KGHDR and CDR2 SFDVKD come from the germline V gene.

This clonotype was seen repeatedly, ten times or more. CDR3: CASSLTGIDTEAFF. Written as DNA, the CDR3 is TGTGCCAGCAGCCTGACAGGGATTGACACTGAAGCTTTCTTT. This sequence joins TRBV5-6 and TRBJ1-1; 7 bases are a match to TRBD1. The junction had 6 bases not matched to a gene; V was cut back by 4 bases and J by 3 bases. The CDR3 contains 14 residues. The germline CDR1 and CDR2 sequences are SGHDT and YYEEEE. Supplemented by reference TRBV5-6 and TRBJ1-1, the full variable domain reads DAGVTQSPTHLIKTRGQQVTLRCSPKSGHDTVSWYQQALGQGPQFIFQYYEEEERQRGNFPDRFSGHQFPNYSSELNVNALLLGDSALYLCASSLTGIDTEAFFGQGTRLTVV.

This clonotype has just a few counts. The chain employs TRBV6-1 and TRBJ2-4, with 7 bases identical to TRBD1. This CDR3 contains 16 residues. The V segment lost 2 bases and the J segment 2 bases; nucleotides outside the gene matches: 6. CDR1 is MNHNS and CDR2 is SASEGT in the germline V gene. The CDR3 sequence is CASSERDRVPKNIQYF. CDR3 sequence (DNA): TGTGCCAGCAGTGAACGGGACAGAGTTCCCAAAAACATTCAGTACTTC.

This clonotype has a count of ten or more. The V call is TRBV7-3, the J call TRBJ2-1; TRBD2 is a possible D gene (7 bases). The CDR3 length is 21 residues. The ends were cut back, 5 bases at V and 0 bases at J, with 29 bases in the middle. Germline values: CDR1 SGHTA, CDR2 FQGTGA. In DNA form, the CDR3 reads TGTGCCAGCAGCCACCCGTCCGGGGGGCAAGGGAGCGGAAGCTCCTACAATGAGCAGTTCTTC. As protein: CASSHPSGGQGSGSSYNEQFF.

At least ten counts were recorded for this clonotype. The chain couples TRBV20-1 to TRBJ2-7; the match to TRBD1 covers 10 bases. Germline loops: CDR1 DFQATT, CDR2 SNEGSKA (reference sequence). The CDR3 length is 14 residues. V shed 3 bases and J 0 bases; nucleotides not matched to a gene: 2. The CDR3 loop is CSARDRGFSYEQYF. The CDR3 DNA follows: TGCAGTGCTAGGGACAGGGGGTTCTCCTACGAGCAGTACTTC.

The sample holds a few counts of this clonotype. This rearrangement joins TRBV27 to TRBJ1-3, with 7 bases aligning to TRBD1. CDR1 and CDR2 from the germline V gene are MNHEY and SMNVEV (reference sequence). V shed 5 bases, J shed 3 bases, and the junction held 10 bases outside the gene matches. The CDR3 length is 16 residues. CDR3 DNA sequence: TGTGCCAGCAGTCCCTCCCTCGACAGGGTTGGAAACACCATATATTTT. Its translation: CASSPSLDRVGNTIYF.

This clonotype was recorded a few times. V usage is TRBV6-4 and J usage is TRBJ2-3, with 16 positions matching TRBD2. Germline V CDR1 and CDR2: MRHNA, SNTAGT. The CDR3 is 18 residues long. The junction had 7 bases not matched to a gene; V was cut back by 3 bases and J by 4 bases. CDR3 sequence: CASSEAAGTSGRADTQYF. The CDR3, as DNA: TGTGCCAGCAGTGAAGCGGCCGGGACTAGCGGGAGGGCAGATACGCAGTATTTT.

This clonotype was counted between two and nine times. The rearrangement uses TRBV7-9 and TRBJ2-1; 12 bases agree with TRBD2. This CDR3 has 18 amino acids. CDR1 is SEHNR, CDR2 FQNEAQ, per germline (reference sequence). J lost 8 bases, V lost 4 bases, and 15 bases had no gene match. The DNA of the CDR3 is TGTGCCAGCAGCTCAGCCAAGCTAGCGGGAGGGCCCTTGTATGAGCAGTTCTTC. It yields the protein CASSSAKLAGGPLYEQFF. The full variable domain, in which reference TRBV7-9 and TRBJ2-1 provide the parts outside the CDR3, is DTGVSQNPRHKITKRGQNVTFRCDPISEHNRLYWYRQTLGQGPEFLTYFQNEAQLEKSRLLSDRFSAERPKGSFSTLEIQRTEQGDSAMYLCASSSAKLAGGPLYEQFFGPGTRLTVL.

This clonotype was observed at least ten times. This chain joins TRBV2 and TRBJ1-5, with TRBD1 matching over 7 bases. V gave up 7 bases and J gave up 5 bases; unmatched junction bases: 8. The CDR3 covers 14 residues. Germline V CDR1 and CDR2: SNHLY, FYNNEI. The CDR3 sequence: CASTDGQDDQPQHF. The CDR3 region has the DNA TGTGCCAGCACCGACGGACAGGATGATCAGCCCCAGCATTTT.

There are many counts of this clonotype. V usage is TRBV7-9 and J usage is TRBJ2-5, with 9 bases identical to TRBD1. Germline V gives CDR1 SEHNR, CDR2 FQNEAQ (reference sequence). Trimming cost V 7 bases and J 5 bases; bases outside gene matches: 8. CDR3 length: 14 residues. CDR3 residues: CASTRQGGSETQYF. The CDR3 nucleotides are TGTGCCAGCACTCGACAGGGGGGGTCGGAGACCCAGTACTTC.

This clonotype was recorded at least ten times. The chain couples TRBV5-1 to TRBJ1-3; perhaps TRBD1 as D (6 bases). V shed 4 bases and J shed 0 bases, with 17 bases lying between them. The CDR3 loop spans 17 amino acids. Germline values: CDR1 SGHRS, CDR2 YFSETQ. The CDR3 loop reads CASSPEEQGPSGNTIYF. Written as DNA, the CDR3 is TGCGCCAGCAGCCCCGAAGAACAGGGTCCCTCTGGAAACACCATATATTTT. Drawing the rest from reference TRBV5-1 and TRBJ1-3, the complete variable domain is KAGVTQTPRYLIKTRGQQVTLSCSPISGHRSVSWYQQTPGQGLQFLFEYFSETQRNKGNFPGRFSGRQFSNSRSEMNVSTLELGDSALYLCASSPEEQGPSGNTIYFGEGSWLTVV.

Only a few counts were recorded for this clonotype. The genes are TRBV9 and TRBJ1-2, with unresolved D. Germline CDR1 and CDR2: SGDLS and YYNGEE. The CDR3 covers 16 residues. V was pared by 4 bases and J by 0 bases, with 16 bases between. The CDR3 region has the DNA TGTGCCAGCAGCCCCGGGAGTCCCTCAGCTAACTATGGCTACACCTTC. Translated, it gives CASSPGSPSANYGYTF.

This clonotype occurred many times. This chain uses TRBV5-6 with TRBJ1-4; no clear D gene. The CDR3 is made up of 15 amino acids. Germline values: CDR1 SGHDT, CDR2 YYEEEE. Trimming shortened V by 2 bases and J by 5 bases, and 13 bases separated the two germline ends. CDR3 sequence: CASSFRSPANEKLFF. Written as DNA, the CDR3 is TGTGCCAGCAGCTTTAGGTCGCCGGCGAATGAAAAACTGTTTTTT.

CDR3 sequence reads: CASSGSRGIEDTGELFF. As DNA, the CDR3 is TGTGCCAGCAGTGGATCCAGGGGGATTGAGGACACCGGGGAGCTGTTTTTT. The rearrangement joins TRBV25-1 to TRBJ2-2; TRBD1 agrees at 7 bases. CDR1 and CDR2 from the germline V gene are MGHDK and SYGVNS. The trim removed 4 bases at V and 3 bases at J, leaving 11 bases unmatched. This CDR3 comprises 17 residues.

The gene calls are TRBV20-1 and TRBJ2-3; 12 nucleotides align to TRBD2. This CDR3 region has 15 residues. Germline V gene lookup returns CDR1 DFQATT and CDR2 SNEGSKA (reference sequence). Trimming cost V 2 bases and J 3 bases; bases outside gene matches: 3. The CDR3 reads CSARRLAGDTDTQYF. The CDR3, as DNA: TGCAGTGCTAGACGACTAGCGGGAGATACAGATACGCAGTATTTT.

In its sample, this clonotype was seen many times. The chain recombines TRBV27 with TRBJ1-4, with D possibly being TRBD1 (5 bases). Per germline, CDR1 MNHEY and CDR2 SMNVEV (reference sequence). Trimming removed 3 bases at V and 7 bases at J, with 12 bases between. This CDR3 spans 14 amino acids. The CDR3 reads CASSLGLEGEKLFF. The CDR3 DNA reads TGTGCCAGCAGTTTGGGACTTGAGGGTGAAAAACTGTTTTTT.

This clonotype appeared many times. This CDR3 is CASSYSREVNSPLHF. The CDR3 DNA follows: TGTGCCAGCAGTTACTCGCGGGAGGTCAATTCACCCCTCCACTTT. The chain employs TRBV6-2 or TRBV6-3 and TRBJ1-6; D gene unclear. V was cut by 0 bases and J by 7 bases, with 10 bases left in between. Germline CDR1 reads MNHEY; CDR2 reads SVGEGT. CDR3 size: 15 residues.

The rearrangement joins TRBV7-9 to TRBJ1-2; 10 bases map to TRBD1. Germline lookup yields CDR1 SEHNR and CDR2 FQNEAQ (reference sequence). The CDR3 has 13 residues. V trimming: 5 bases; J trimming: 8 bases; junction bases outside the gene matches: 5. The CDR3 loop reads CASSLRDRGGYTF. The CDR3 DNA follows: TGTGCCAGCAGCCTCCGGGACAGGGGCGGCTACACCTTC.

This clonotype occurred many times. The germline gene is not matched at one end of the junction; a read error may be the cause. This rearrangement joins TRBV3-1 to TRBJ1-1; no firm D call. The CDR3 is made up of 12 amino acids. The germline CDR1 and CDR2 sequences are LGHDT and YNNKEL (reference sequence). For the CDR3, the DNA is TGCGCCAGCAGCCAAGATCGCGGAGAAGCTTTCTTT. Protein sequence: CASSQDRGEAFF.

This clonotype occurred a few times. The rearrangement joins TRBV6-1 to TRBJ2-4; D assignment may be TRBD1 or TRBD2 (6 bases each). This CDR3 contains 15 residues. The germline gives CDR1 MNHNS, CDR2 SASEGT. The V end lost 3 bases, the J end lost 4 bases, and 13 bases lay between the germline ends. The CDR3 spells CASSEGGHGKNIQYF. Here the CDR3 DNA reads TGTGCCAGCAGTGAGGGGGGACACGGAAAAAACATTCAGTACTTC.

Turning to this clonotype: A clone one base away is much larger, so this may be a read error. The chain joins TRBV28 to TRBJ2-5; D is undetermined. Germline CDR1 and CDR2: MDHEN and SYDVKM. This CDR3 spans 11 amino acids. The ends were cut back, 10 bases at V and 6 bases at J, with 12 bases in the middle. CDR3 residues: CANEDVQTQYF. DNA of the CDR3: TGTGCCAACGAGGATGTGCAGACCCAGTACTTC.